This T cell receptor (beta chain) was documented in a study of blood T cells in healthy people across ages (dated by TCRdb to between 2015 and 2016). At the level of the whole study: In model experiments, template switching captured roughly one uniquely barcoded TCR beta cDNA molecule for every two T cells. Four age groups were formed from the donors: young (average roughly 16 years), middle-aged (approximately 39), aged (roughly 59) and long-lived (approximately 80). Two additional independent replicas of 1 million unique cDNA reads from the same blood draw were analyzed for two donors (one aged 18 to 30 and one aged 80 or older). Donors of different ages were randomly distributed across sequencing lanes to avoid experimental bias. Using deep sequencing normalized with unique cDNA molecular identifiers, the study measured how TCR beta repertoire diversity changes with age.

In the case of this clonotype: This receptor's antigen is unknown. No base quality values were provided; no much bigger clone lies one nucleotide off.

Looking up the germline V gene (reference sequence) yields CDR1 DFQATT and CDR2 SNEGSKA. Trimming takes 1 base from V and 0 bases from J, and the germline ends sit 12 bases apart. Reading from cysteine to phenylalanine, the CDR3 counts 15 amino acids. The sequence is cut down to CDR3 DNA, 45 bases in frame from base 1. Systemically healthy Caucasian individuals from Russia, over 30 in total and aged roughly 6 to 95 years, were included as donors. Each donor gave approximately 10 milliliters of peripheral blood, collected into EDTA-treated Vacutainer tubes. PBMCs were isolated by Ficoll-Paque density-gradient centrifugation, with at least 6 million obtained per sample. Total RNA, at least 6 micrograms per sample, was extracted from PBMCs with Trizol reagent. Naive CD45RAhigh/CD27high T cell percentages were measured by flow cytometry on a PBMC aliquot from every donor. The library came from 5' RACE. Sequencing used an Illumina HiSeq 2500. A second roughly 6 to 12 cycle PCR used a sample-barcoded 5' primer and a J-beta primer mix. A template-switch 5' adaptor carrying 12 random nucleotides introduced a unique molecular identifier onto each TCR beta cDNA molecule. Each sample yielded at least 3 million CDR3-containing paired-end reads. The Mint cDNA synthesis kit, primed by a TRBC-specific oligonucleotide, was used to synthesize first-strand cDNA from all RNA. All cDNA was treated with uracil-DNA glycosylase and then went through a first 18-cycle PCR with the universal primers M1SS and BC2_uni_R. Processing in the source paper ran as follows. Each sample was normalized by randomly selecting 1 million high-quality reads, each carrying a distinct molecular identifier. Reads sharing molecular identifiers were discarded rather than binned into consensus sequences. MiTCR, run with a Q25 quality threshold and the strictest error-elimination algorithm, handled CDR3 identification, clonotype clustering and error correction. Lower-bound total TCR beta diversity was estimated with a nonparametric unseen species model using Euler transformation. TCRdb itself trimmed the public reads at Q25 with fastp, ran MiXCR and retained productive beta chains. Here each entry gathers all rows of one CDR3 protein and keeps the most common genes and DNA. The V and J calls follow TCRdb's processing rather than the paper's. The sample data list just over 1 million distinct CDR3 sequences, and 40% to 55% of these were observed just once. Of the sample, approximately 17% is held by the ten largest clones.

Overall results and qualifications from the work: Donor CMV infection status was unknown, potentially confounding age-related changes in expanded clonotypes. As age increased, observed TCR beta diversity per million T cells dropped in a roughly linear way, and a significant reduction was already evident by age approximately 40. Compared with the aged group, the long-lived group had more naive CD4+ T cells, fewer expanded clones and increased TCR diversity, a pattern suggesting age selection. Observed TCR beta diversity correlated strongly with the percentage of naive T cells measured by flow cytometry. Total diversity estimates from one million sequenced T cells were considered lower bounds and underestimates. Since profiling was done on bulk unsorted PBMCs, naive and antigen-experienced compartments could not be conclusively compared.

The chain couples TRBV20-1 to TRBJ1-1, with the D gene not confidently named. Sequencing used blood. The source of this sequence is a woman aged 60 to 75 in good health. The DNA sequence is as follows: TGCAGTGCTAGAGGGACGGCGTCTATGAACACTGAAGCTTTCTTT. Its protein product is CSARGTASMNTEAFF.